The following is a TCR beta chain sequence with its context. Its matching antigen is unknown. It was with unique molecular identifiers that the TCRbeta library was prepared. MiXCR, applied by TCRdb to the PCR reads, yields one record per CDR3 protein. This sample yields about 400,000 distinct CDR3 sequences, of which 15% to 20% are seen a single time; over 25% belongs to the top ten. This sample was taken from a study of T-cell reconstitution after alpha-beta-depleted transplantation in children. Findings and limits, study-wide: Reported findings indicate that, about two months after transplant, alpha-beta T cells came from several hundred expanded clones, which were derived from non-depleted graft cells. T-cell numbers and diversity, one year after transplant, stemmed largely from T cells that were newly produced. From surviving recipient T cells and thymic progenitors came the high day-60 TCRbeta diversity observed in some patients.

The sequences come from PBMCs, mostly from graft donor cells, collected 360 days after TCRalphabeta/CD19-depleted stem cell transplant. The source of this sequence is a boy younger than two who had a stem cell transplant for Wiskott-Aldrich syndrome, so the T cells may come from the graft donor.

The CDR3 region has the DNA TGTGCCAGCAGCTTCCCCCTAGCGGGGGTACCGAACACCGGGGAGCTGTTTTTT. It codes for CASSFPLAGVPNTGELFF. The rearrangement joins TRBV7-6 to TRBJ2-2, with TRBD2 matching 10 bases. This CDR3 is built from 18 residues. Germline V lookup: CDR1 SGHVS, CDR2 FNYEAQ. The J segment lost 0 bases and the V segment lost 3 bases, leaving 7 bases of the junction unmatched.